This T cell receptor beta chain was found in a study of beta chain features in type 1 diabetes. Study as a whole: On cell yields, gender and age, patients and healthy donors were similar.

Sequenced material consisted of expressed TCRB transcripts (all of the isolated RNA was reverse transcribed). The protocol was immunoSEQ multiplex PCR, while the TCRdb copy is restricted to in-frame clones and leaves out a portion. The repertoire has under 300,000 clones, under 8.5% of them found once; the top ten carry more than 0.8%. This CDR3 spans 12 amino acids. Trimming removed 5 bases at V and 14 bases at J, with 18 bases between. CDR1 and CDR2 from the germline V gene are MNHNY and SVGAGI (reference sequence). The receptor comes from a woman under 30 in good health. The chain joins TRBV6-6 to TRBJ1-2, with D uncertain. Sequencing used central memory CD4+ T cells from blood. In DNA, the CDR3 is TGTGCCAGCAGTCACCTCGACATGGAGACTACCTTC. Translated, it gives CASSHLDMETTF.